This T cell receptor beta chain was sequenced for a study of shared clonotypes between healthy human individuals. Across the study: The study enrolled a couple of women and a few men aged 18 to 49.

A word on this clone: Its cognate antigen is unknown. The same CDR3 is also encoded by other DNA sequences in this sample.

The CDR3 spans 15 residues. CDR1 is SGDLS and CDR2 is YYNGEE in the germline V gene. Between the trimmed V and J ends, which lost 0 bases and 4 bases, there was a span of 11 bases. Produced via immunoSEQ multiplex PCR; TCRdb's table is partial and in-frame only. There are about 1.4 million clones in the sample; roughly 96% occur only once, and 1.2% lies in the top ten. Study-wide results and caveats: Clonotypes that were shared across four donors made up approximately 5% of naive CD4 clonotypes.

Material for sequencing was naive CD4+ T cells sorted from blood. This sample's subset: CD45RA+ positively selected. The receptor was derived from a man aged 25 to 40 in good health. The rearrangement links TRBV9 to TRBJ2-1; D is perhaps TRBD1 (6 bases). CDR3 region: CASSVVGTQYNEQFF. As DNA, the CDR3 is TGTGCCAGCAGCGTAGTCGGGACACAATACAATGAGCAGTTCTTC.